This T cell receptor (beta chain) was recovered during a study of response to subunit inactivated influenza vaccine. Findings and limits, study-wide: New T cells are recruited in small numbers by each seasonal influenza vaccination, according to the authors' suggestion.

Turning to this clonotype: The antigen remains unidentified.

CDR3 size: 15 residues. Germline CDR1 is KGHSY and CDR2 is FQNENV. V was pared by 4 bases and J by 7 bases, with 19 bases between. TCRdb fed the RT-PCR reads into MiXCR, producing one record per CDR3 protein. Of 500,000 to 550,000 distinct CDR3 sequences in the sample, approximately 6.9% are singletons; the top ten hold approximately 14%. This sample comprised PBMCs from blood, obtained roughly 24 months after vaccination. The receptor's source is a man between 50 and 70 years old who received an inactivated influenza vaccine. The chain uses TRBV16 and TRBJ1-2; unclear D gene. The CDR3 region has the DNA TGTGCCAGCAGCCGCCTTGGAGGTGTTGTAGTTGGCTACACCTTC. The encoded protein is CASSRLGGVVVGYTF.